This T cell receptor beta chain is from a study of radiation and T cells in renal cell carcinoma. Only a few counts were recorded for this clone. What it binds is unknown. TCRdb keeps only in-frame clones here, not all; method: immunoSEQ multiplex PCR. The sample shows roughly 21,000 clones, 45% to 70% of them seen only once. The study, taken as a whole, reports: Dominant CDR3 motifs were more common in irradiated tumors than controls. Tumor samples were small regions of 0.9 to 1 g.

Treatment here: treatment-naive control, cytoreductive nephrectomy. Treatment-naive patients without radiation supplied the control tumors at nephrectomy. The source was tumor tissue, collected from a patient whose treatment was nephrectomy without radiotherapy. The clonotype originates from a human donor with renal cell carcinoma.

The CDR3 protein is CASSPLDSGETQYF. CDR3 nucleotide sequence: TGTGCCAGCTCACCACTTGACTCGGGAGAGACCCAGTACTTC. The chain has TRBV18 and TRBJ2-5; D is unclear. Trimming removed 1 base at V and 4 bases at J, with 10 bases between. Germline CDR1 and CDR2: KGHSH and LQKENI. This CDR3 contains 14 residues.